These T cell receptor beta chains were read from a single sample in a study of cytomegalovirus exposure and HLA in healthy donors. Here immunoSEQ multiplex PCR was the method, and the copy in TCRdb shows in-frame clones only, minus some. The table lists about 100,000 clones, roughly 70% of them singletons, with around 9.3% in the top ten. Sequencing used PBMCs. These receptor sequences come from a man aged 50-59 years in good health and CMV-seronegative. The CDR3 runs from the conserved cysteine through the conserved F or W. The order of the fields is V gene, clone size, D gene, J gene, CDR3 protein, CDR3 DNA. The D gene is left open where the match is weak. Expanded clones get a size class; other rows say once, few or many, or leave the size out.

TRBV5-1	few	NA	TRBJ2-1	CASRRGQPYNEQFF	TGCGCCAGCAGGCGGGGACAGCCGTACAATGAGCAGTTCTTC
TRBV7-9	NA	NA	TRBJ1-2	CASSLTEMRGYTF	TGTGCCAGCAGCTTGACGGAAATGCGGGGCTACACCTTC
TRBV5-5	NA	TRBD1	TRBJ2-3	CASSLAASTGGTDTQYF	TGTGCCAGCAGCTTGGCGGCGTCGACAGGGGGGACAGATACGCAGTATTTT
TRBV6-1	few	TRBD2	TRBJ2-5	CAISESGTSGQETQYF	TGTGCCATCAGTGAGTCCGGGACTAGCGGACAAGAGACCCAGTACTTC
TRBV29-1	NA	NA	TRBJ1-3	CSVETPGGNTIYF	TGCAGCGTCGAGACTCCCGGGGGAAACACCATATATTTT
TRBV30	NA	NA	TRBJ1-1	CAWSMGRSTEAFF	TGTGCCTGGAGTATGGGGAGGAGCACTGAAGCTTTCTTT
TRBV5-1	NA	TRBD1	TRBJ2-2	CASSLTGGVGTGELFF	TGCGCCAGCAGCTTGACAGGGGGCGTTGGCACCGGGGAGCTGTTTTTT
TRBV10-3	NA	NA	TRBJ2-7	CASRVSEEQYF	TGTGCCAGCCGGGTCTCTGAAGAGCAGTACTTC
TRBV19	NA	NA	TRBJ1-5	CASSPDSVNQPQHF	TGTGCCAGTAGTCCGGACAGCGTTAATCAGCCCCAGCATTTT
TRBV5-8	few	TRBD1	TRBJ2-3	CASSTAFGTEGTDTQYF	TGTGCCAGCAGCACTGCTTTTGGGACAGAAGGCACAGATACGCAGTATTTT
TRBV4-2	NA	TRBD2	TRBJ2-1	CASSQVLAGGDVAQFF	TGTGCCAGCAGCCAAGTCCTAGCGGGGGGAGATGTCGCGCAGTTCTTC
TRBV7-2	NA	NA	TRBJ1-2	CASSSRGQGGGYTF	TGTGCCAGCAGCTCCCGCGGGCAGGGAGGGGGCTACACCTTC
TRBV6-5	once	NA	TRBJ2-2	CASSLQGGPGELFF	TGTGCCAGCAGTCTCCAGGGGGGACCCGGGGAGCTGTTTTTT
TRBV28	NA	TRBD2	TRBJ2-7	CASRIGTSGGNEQYF	TGTGCCAGCAGGATCGGGACTAGCGGGGGGAACGAGCAGTACTTC
TRBV7-9	NA	TRBD1	TRBJ1-2	CASSRDRGYYGYTF	TGTGCCAGCAGCCGGGACAGGGGGTACTATGGCTACACCTTC
TRBV5-1	NA	NA	TRBJ1-2	CASSLTREYGYTF	TGCGCCAGCAGCTTAACGAGGGAGTATGGCTACACCTTC
TRBV2	NA	NA	TRBJ1-6	CASSNTAGGSPLHF	TGTGCCAGCAGCAACACCGCCGGGGGATCACCCCTCCACTTT
TRBV6-5	NA	NA	TRBJ1-4	CASSYSLLQVGEKLFF	TGTGCCAGCAGTTACTCGCTGTTGCAGGTCGGAGAAAAACTGTTTTTT
TRBV30	NA	TRBD1	TRBJ1-5	CACNPGQGDQPQHF	TGTGCCTGTAATCCGGGACAGGGGGATCAGCCCCAGCATTTT
TRBV7-9	NA	TRBD2	TRBJ2-3	CAAAGSGVPSTDTQYF	TGTGCCGCGGCGGGAAGCGGGGTCCCTAGCACAGATACGCAGTATTTT
TRBV7-9	NA	TRBD1	TRBJ2-1	CASSYGQVNNEQFF	TGTGCCAGCAGCTATGGACAGGTGAACAATGAGCAGTTCTTC
TRBV9	NA	NA	TRBJ1-1	CASSPLGAEAFF	TGTGCCAGCAGCCCCCTAGGAGCTGAAGCTTTCTTT
TRBV6-1	NA	NA	TRBJ2-2	CASSEIDSTGELFF	TGTGCCAGCAGTGAGATCGACAGTACCGGGGAGCTGTTTTTT
TRBV2	few	NA	TRBJ1-2	CASRPERDGTF	TGTGCCAGCAGGCCGGAGCGGGATGGGACCTTC
TRBV7-9	NA	TRBD1	TRBJ2-3	CASSFASGQGTNTQYF	TGTGCCAGCAGCTTCGCCTCCGGACAGGGCACGAATACGCAGTATTTT
TRBV5-1	once	NA	TRBJ2-7	CASSAHGGGSNAYEQYF	TGCGCCAGCAGCGCCCATGGGGGGGGCTCTAACGCCTACGAGCAGTACTTC
TRBV6-6	NA	NA	TRBJ2-7	CASSPSRAGEQYF	TGTGCCAGCAGTCCTTCGAGGGCGGGGGAGCAGTACTTC
TRBV18	few	NA	TRBJ1-1	CASSPPQNLNTEAFF	TGTGCCAGCTCACCACCTCAGAACCTGAACACTGAAGCTTTCTTT
TRBV5-1	NA	NA	TRBJ1-2	CASSPTENYGYTF	TGCGCCAGCAGCCCTACAGAAAACTATGGCTACACCTTC
TRBV5-4	NA	TRBD2	TRBJ2-7	CASSRSGGYSEQYF	TGTGCCAGCAGCCGTAGCGGGGGATATAGCGAGCAGTACTTC
TRBV7-3	NA	NA	TRBJ1-3	CASSLRGRGLDTIYF	TGTGCCAGCAGCTTAAGAGGCAGGGGACTAGACACCATATATTTT
TRBV28	few	NA	TRBJ1-5	CASSRGFHENQPQHF	TGTGCCAGCAGTCGCGGGTTTCACGAGAATCAGCCCCAGCATTTT
TRBV5-1	NA	NA	TRBJ1-2	CASGSNYGYTF	TGCGCCAGCGGGAGTAACTATGGCTACACCTTC
TRBV9	NA	NA	TRBJ1-1	CASSVGATVNTEAFF	TGTGCCAGCAGCGTGGGAGCCACAGTGAACACTGAAGCTTTCTTT
TRBV11-2	NA	TRBD2	TRBJ2-7	CASSFGTSGAYEQYF	TGTGCCAGCAGCTTCGGGACTAGCGGGGCCTACGAGCAGTACTTC
TRBV30	once	NA	TRBJ1-5	CAWSHQGNQPQHF	TGTGCCTGGAGTCACCAGGGTAACCAGCCCCAGCATTTT
TRBV2	NA	TRBD2	TRBJ2-7	CASHGGSSYEQYF	TGTGCCAGCCACGGGGGGAGCTCCTACGAGCAGTACTTC
TRBV28	NA	NA	TRBJ2-1	CASSYLERDEQFF	TGTGCCAGCAGTTACCTAGAGAGAGATGAGCAGTTCTTC
TRBV28	NA	TRBD1	TRBJ2-2	CASSLLWDRGRAGELFF	TGTGCCAGCAGCTTACTGTGGGACAGGGGGCGTGCCGGGGAGCTGTTTTTT
TRBV6-5	NA	NA	TRBJ2-3	CASSYLDTQYF	TGTGCCAGCAGTTACCTGGATACGCAGTATTTT
TRBV11-3	NA	NA	TRBJ2-1	CASSLLLGDEQFF	TGTGCCAGCAGCTTGCTATTAGGGGATGAGCAGTTCTTC
TRBV6-1	NA	NA	TRBJ1-4	CASSDPTPQRLFF	TGTGCCAGCAGTGATCCAACGCCCCAGCGACTGTTTTTT
TRBV12-5	NA	NA	TRBJ1-3	CASGFLGAGGKNTIYF	TGTGCTAGTGGTTTCCTTGGGGCCGGAGGGAAAAACACCATATATTTT
TRBV5-1	NA	TRBD1	TRBJ1-1	CASSLTGGNPEAFF	TGCGCCAGCAGCCTAACAGGGGGGAACCCTGAAGCTTTCTTT
TRBV28	NA	NA	TRBJ1-6	CASSRGRALHF	TGTGCCAGCAGTCGAGGTCGTGCCCTCCACTTT
TRBV6-5	few	NA	TRBJ1-4	CASSYDPGSNEKLFF	TGTGCCAGCAGTTACGATCCCGGGTCTAATGAAAAACTGTTTTTT
TRBV28	few	NA	TRBJ1-3	CASSSPAGAGSGNTIYF	TGTGCCAGCAGCTCCCCGGCGGGGGCAGGCTCTGGAAACACCATATATTTT
TRBV19	NA	NA	TRBJ1-2	CASSFGSSGDGYTF	TGTGCCAGTAGTTTCGGCTCCTCGGGTGATGGCTACACCTTC
TRBV11-2	once	NA	TRBJ2-3	CASSLDRGADTQYF	TGTGCCAGCAGCTTAGATCGGGGAGCAGATACGCAGTATTTT
TRBV2	NA	TRBD1	TRBJ1-5	CASRVTGDNQPQHF	TGTGCCAGCAGAGTAACAGGGGACAATCAGCCCCAGCATTTT
TRBV2	few	NA	TRBJ2-5	CASSGGSQETQYF	TGTGCCAGCAGCGGGGGATCCCAAGAGACCCAGTACTTC